The 9 T cell receptor beta chains below all came from one sample that was sequenced in a study of T cell responses to AZD1222 COVID-19 vaccine. Only in-frame clones appear in the TCRdb table, and some are missing; sequencing was by immunoSEQ multiplex PCR. The table shows about 180,000 clones, with about 89% occurring only once. The material was peripheral blood, obtained on day 0 of AZD1222 vaccination. These receptors came from an adult in good health.

The CDR3 loop is CASSEVTASGNTIYF. The CDR3 region has the DNA TGCGCCAGCAGTGAGGTGACCGCATCTGGAAACACCATATATTTT. The chain links TRBV10-1 to TRBJ1-3; unclear D gene. This CDR3 is 15 amino acids long. Germline-derived CDR1 and CDR2 are WNHNN and SYGVQD (reference sequence). V was clipped by 2 bases and J by 1 base, with 9 bases between them.

The chain has TRBV19 and TRBJ2-1; D not certain. CDR1 LNHDA and CDR2 SQIVND come from the germline V gene (reference sequence). Between the trimmed V and J ends, which lost 7 bases and 8 bases, there was a span of 21 bases. The CDR3 length is 15 residues. The CDR3, as DNA: TGTGCCAGTACCACTGATCCCAGTTTCCCCCATGAGCAGTTCTTC. Its protein is CASTTDPSFPHEQFF.

This chain links TRBV28 with TRBJ1-2; D is unclear. The germline CDR1 and CDR2 sequences are MDHEN and SYDVKM. Trimming took off 3 bases at V and 2 bases at J, with 10 bases between the two ends. This CDR3 comprises 14 residues. CDR3 DNA sequence: TGTGCCAGCAGTTTTGGTGTCACCAACTATGGCTACACCTTC. It encodes CASSFGVTNYGYTF.

V and J are TRBV6-5 and TRBJ2-1; the match to TRBD1 covers 7 bases. CDR3 length: 13 residues. Germline V gene sequence: CDR1 MNHEY, CDR2 SVGAGI. Trimming removed 7 bases from V and 6 bases from J; junction bases left unmatched: 6. The DNA of the CDR3 is TGTGCCAGCACCCCGACAGGGCTCAATGAGCAGTTCTTC. Its protein is CASTPTGLNEQFF.

The rearrangement uses TRBV28 and TRBJ1-2; possible D gene TRBD1, 5 bases. Trimming removed 3 bases at V and 0 bases at J, with 14 bases between. Looked up from germline, CDR1 is MDHEN and CDR2 is SYDVKM. The CDR3 runs to 16 residues. The CDR3 DNA is TGTGCCAGCAGTTTTTTCAGGGAGACTTCTAACTATGGCTACACCTTC. Translating it yields CASSFFRETSNYGYTF.

The CDR3 DNA reads TGTGCCAGCAGCCCCGACAGGGTTGCCGGCTACACCTTC. Its protein is CASSPDRVAGYTF. V is TRBV28 and J is TRBJ1-2; 7 bases match TRBD1. The germline CDR1 and CDR2 sequences are MDHEN and SYDVKM. The V segment lost 6 bases and the J segment 8 bases; nucleotides outside the gene matches: 9. The CDR3 loop spans 13 amino acids.

The chain couples TRBV5-1 to TRBJ1-2; perhaps TRBD1 as D (5 bases). The CDR3 consists of 16 residues. CDR1 is SGHRS and CDR2 is YFSETQ in the germline V gene. V was clipped by 0 bases and J by 3 bases, with 15 bases between them. CDR3 residues: CASSLAEDTIHYGYTF. The CDR3 DNA sequence: TGCGCCAGCAGCTTGGCCGAGGACACAATTCACTATGGCTACACCTTC.

This chain connects TRBV5-8 to TRBJ2-3; 7 positions agree with TRBD2. Trimming at V came to 3 bases and at J to 2 bases, leaving 6 bases not matched to a gene. Germline CDR1 is SGHTS and CDR2 is YDEGEE. This CDR3 has 15 residues. In DNA, the CDR3 is TGTGCCAGCAGCTCGGCTGGGGGGGTCACAGATACGCAGTATTTT. Its protein is CASSSAGGVTDTQYF. Using reference TRBV5-8 and TRBJ2-3 for the parts outside the CDR3, the full variable domain is EAGVTQSPTHLIKTRGQQATLRCSPISGHTSVYWYQQALGLGLQFLLWYDEGEERNRGNFPPRFSGRQFPNYSSELNVNALELEDSALYLCASSSAGGVTDTQYFGPGTRLTVL.

The chain couples TRBV7-2 to TRBJ1-4; TRBD1 is a possible D gene (5 bases). CDR1 is SGHTA, CDR2 FQGNSA, per germline. Trimming stripped 5 bases from V and 15 bases from J, with 19 bases between. The CDR3 sequence is 13 residues long. CDR3 sequence reads: CASSTVGRRGLFF. In nucleotides, the CDR3 is TGTGCCAGCAGCACCGTAGGCAGACGGGGGTTGTTTTTT.